This T cell receptor (beta chain) was identified during a study of PD-1 and CTLA-4 blockade in melanoma. Some clones are missing from TCRdb's copy, which holds only in-frame ones; the method was immunoSEQ multiplex PCR. This table has 15,000 to 20,000 clones, about 71% appearing once. V was trimmed by 4 bases and J by 2 bases, leaving 10 bases between them. Germline V gene data show CDR1 as SGHVS and CDR2 as FQNEAQ. The CDR3 is 14 residues long. V usage is TRBV7-8 and J usage is TRBJ2-3, with D hard to call. Sample: CD8+ T cells from peripheral blood, taken from a patient given anti-PD-1 treatment. This receptor was obtained from a human donor with melanoma. The CDR3 here is CASSSILFTDTQYF. In nucleotides, the CDR3 is TGTGCCAGCAGCTCCATATTGTTCACAGATACGCAGTATTTT.